The clone carrying this T cell receptor beta chain was detected many times. Ophthalmopathy absent within 18 months of follow-up marked hyperthyroidism as stable. Newly diagnosed, the hyperthyroidism patients had under 2 months' duration and were aged 18 to 65. Certain patients, namely those with other autoimmune diseases, uncontrolled infections, pregnancy or lactation, were excluded. Looked up from germline, CDR1 is MNHEY and CDR2 is SVGAGI. V lost 5 bases, J lost 0 bases, and 12 bases stayed unmatched. There are 20 residues in the CDR3. For repertoire sequencing, the TCR beta CDR3 regions were amplified from RNA transcripts. RT-PCR in the first round used HTBI primers; a second-round multiplex PCR followed. In TCRdb, the multiplex PCR reads were re-called with MiXCR into one record per CDR3 protein. The table shows roughly 400,000 distinct CDR3 sequences, with about 18% occurring only once. The data derive from a study of Graves' ophthalmopathy and Graves' hyperthyroidism.

This rearrangement joins TRBV6-5 to TRBJ2-6; 11 bases align to TRBD2. This sequence was found in an adult woman with stable Graves' hyperthyroidism. The sequenced material came from peripheral blood. CDR3 amino acids: CASSPWGEGLADSGANVLTF. The DNA of the CDR3 is TGTGCCAGCAGTCCCTGGGGGGAGGGACTAGCGGACTCTGGGGCCAACGTCCTGACTTTC.